The T cell receptor (beta chain) described here comes from a study of blood T cell repertoires in COVID-19. The protocol was immunoSEQ multiplex PCR, while the TCRdb copy is restricted to in-frame clones and leaves out a portion. This table holds about 350,000 clones, approximately 90% found once. V was clipped by 5 bases and J by 2 bases; unmatched bases: 6. Germline V gene lookup returns CDR1 MNHEY and CDR2 SMNVEV (reference sequence). The length of the CDR3 is 16 residues. The sequence derives from an older woman with COVID-19, enrolled during active disease. Sample: peripheral blood. The chain combines TRBV27 with TRBJ2-3; 11 nucleotides match TRBD1. This CDR3 is CASSIWTGGNTDTQYF. CDR3 sequence (DNA): TGTGCCAGCAGTATCTGGACAGGGGGCAACACAGATACGCAGTATTTT.